Given below is one T cell receptor (beta chain) in context. This sample was included in a study of T cell changes during pregnancy in multiple sclerosis. J gave up 5 bases and V 5 bases, and 7 bases lay outside the gene matches. There are 16 residues in the CDR3. Germline V lookup: CDR1 SGHNT, CDR2 YYREEE (reference sequence). Clones were read by immunoSEQ multiplex PCR, and TCRdb kept only the in-frame ones, dropping some. The top ten hold approximately 1.8% of the sample, which has over 45,000 clones, approximately 91% seen once. The chain carries TRBV5-4 and TRBJ2-5; 15 positions match TRBD2. The sequences come from peripheral blood, collected after pregnancy. The sequence was collected from a female donor with multiple sclerosis, enrolled in a pregnancy study. The CDR3 sequence: CASRGGLAGGHETQYF. The CDR3 DNA reads as TGTGCCAGCAGGGGTGGACTAGCGGGGGGGCACGAGACCCAGTACTTC. Supplemented by reference TRBV5-4 and TRBJ2-5, the full variable domain reads ETGVTQSPTHLIKTRGQQVTLRCSSQSGHNTVSWYQQALGQGPQFIFQYYREEENGRGNFPPRFSGLQFPNYSSELNVNALELDDSALYLCASRGGLAGGHETQYFGPGTRLLVL.